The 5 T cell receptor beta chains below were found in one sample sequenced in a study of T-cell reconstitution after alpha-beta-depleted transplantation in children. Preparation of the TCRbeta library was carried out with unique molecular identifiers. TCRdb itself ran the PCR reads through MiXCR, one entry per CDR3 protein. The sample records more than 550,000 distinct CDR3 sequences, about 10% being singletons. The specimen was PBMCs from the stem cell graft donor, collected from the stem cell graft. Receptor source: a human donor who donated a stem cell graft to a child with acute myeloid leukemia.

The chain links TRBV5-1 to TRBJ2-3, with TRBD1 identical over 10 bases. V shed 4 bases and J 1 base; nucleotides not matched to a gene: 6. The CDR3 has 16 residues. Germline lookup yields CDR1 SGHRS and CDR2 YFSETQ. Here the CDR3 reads CASSVAGTGGTDTQYF. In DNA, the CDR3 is TGCGCCAGCAGCGTTGCCGGGACAGGGGGCACAGATACGCAGTATTTT.

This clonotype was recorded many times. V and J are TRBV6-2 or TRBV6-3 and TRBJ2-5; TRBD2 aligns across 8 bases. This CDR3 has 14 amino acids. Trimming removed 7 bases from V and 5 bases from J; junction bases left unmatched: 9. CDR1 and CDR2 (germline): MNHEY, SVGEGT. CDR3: CASKTGGITETQYF. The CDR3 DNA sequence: TGTGCCAGCAAGACGGGAGGGATCACTGAGACCCAGTACTTC.

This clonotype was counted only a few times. The CDR3 sequence: CSAVWGAQEKLFF. The CDR3 DNA sequence: TGCAGCGCTGTGTGGGGGGCTCAGGAAAAACTGTTTTTT. The chain recombines TRBV29-1 with TRBJ1-4; D is possibly TRBD1 (6 bases). This CDR3 contains 13 residues. With 7 bases removed from V and 8 bases from J, the gap between germline ends came to 17 bases. The germline CDR1 and CDR2 sequences are SQVTM and ANQGSEA.

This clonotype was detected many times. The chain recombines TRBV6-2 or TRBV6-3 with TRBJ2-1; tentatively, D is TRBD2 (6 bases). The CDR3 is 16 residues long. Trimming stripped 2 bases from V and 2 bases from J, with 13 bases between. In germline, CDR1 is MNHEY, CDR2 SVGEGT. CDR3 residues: CASSYPTSRTYNEQFF. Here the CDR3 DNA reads TGTGCCAGCAGTTACCCTACTAGCCGAACCTACAATGAGCAGTTCTTC.

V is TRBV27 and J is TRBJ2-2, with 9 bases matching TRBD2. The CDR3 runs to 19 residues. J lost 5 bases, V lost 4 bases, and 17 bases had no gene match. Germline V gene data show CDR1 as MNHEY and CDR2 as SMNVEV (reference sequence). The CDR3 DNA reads TGTGCCAGCAGTTCCACCGAGGCAGCGGGAGGCTTGAAGACCGGGGAGCTGTTTTTT. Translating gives CASSSTEAAGGLKTGELFF.